Shown below are 14 T cell receptor beta chains from a single sample sequenced in a study of T cell changes during pregnancy in multiple sclerosis. Libraries were prepared by immunoSEQ multiplex PCR; TCRdb keeps only in-frame clonotypes and omits some of them. The sample lists more than 60,000 clones; 75% to 95% were seen once. The material was CD4+ T cells from peripheral blood mononuclear cells, obtained in the third trimester of pregnancy. The receptors were sampled from a female donor in good health, enrolled as a control in a pregnancy study.

This chain connects TRBV5-4 to TRBJ2-5, with 12 bases that match TRBD2. The CDR3 totals 16 residues. Germline loops: CDR1 SGHNT, CDR2 YYREEE (reference sequence). J gave up 5 bases and V 6 bases, and 11 bases lay outside the gene matches. The chain's CDR3 is CASTKDGLAGRETQYF. The CDR3 nucleotides are TGTGCCAGCACCAAAGATGGACTAGCGGGGAGGGAGACCCAGTACTTC.

This chain links TRBV6-1 with TRBJ1-2, with TRBD1 matching over 11 bases. Germline CDR1 is MNHNS and CDR2 is SASEGT. CDR3 length: 15 residues. Losses at the gene ends were 6 bases for V and 3 bases for J; bases not matched to a gene: 6. The CDR3 coding sequence is TGTGCCAGCAGCCATCGGGACAGGGGGGACTATGGCTACACCTTC. It yields the protein CASSHRDRGDYGYTF.

This chain links TRBV11-3 with TRBJ2-7, with 8 nucleotides matching TRBD1. The J segment lost 3 bases and the V segment lost 1 base, leaving 8 bases of the junction unmatched. This CDR3 contains 16 residues. The V gene's germline CDR1 is SGHNT and CDR2 YENEEA. In nucleotides, the CDR3 is TGTGCCAGCAGCTTAGGGGAGACAGGGGATTTCTACGAGCAGTACTTC. It encodes CASSLGETGDFYEQYF.

The chain couples TRBV5-1 to TRBJ2-3; 11 bases agree with TRBD2. The CDR3 has 19 amino acids. J lost 3 bases, V lost 4 bases, and 16 bases had no gene match. From germline, CDR1 is SGHRS and CDR2 YFSETQ. This chain's CDR3 is CASSLQQLAGGLRTDTQYF. The CDR3 coding sequence is TGCGCCAGCAGCCTCCAGCAGCTAGCGGGGGGCCTTAGAACAGATACGCAGTATTTT.

The chain uses TRBV30 and TRBJ2-1, with 10 bases fitting TRBD1. CDR1 and CDR2 from the germline V gene are GTSNPN and SVGIG (reference sequence). The CDR3 consists of 14 residues. The J segment lost 5 bases and the V segment lost 4 bases, leaving 5 bases of the junction unmatched. This CDR3 is CAWNRDRGDNEQFF. The DNA for the CDR3 is TGTGCCTGGAATCGGGACAGGGGCGACAATGAGCAGTTCTTC.

The chain employs TRBV7-2 and TRBJ2-6; 9 bases match TRBD1. The V segment lost 1 base and the J segment 0 bases; nucleotides outside the gene matches: 4. The germline CDR1 and CDR2 sequences are SGHTA and FQGNSA. The CDR3 is 18 amino acids. The CDR3 coding sequence is TGTGCCAGCAGCTTAGAACAGGGGGCGATCTCTGGGGCCAACGTCCTGACTTTC. Its translation is CASSLEQGAISGANVLTF. Full variable domain (outside the CDR3, taken from reference TRBV7-2 and TRBJ2-6): GAGVSQSPSNKVTEKGKDVELRCDPISGHTALYWYRQSLGQGLEFLIYFQGNSAPDKSGLPSDRFSAERTGGSVSTLTIQRTQQEDSAVYLCASSLEQGAISGANVLTFGAGSRLTVL.

The chain recombines TRBV9 with TRBJ2-3; 14 nucleotides line up with TRBD2. Germline loops: CDR1 SGDLS, CDR2 YYNGEE. The CDR3 runs 20 residues. V dropped 0 bases and J dropped 1; count of bases not matched to a gene: 10. CDR3 region: CASSVVGITGLAGGTDTQYF. In DNA, the CDR3 is TGTGCCAGCAGCGTAGTAGGGATAACGGGACTAGCGGGGGGCACAGATACGCAGTATTTT.

This chain connects TRBV11-3 to TRBJ1-5, with D perhaps TRBD1 (6 bases). With 5 bases removed from V and 0 bases from J, the gap between germline ends came to 17 bases. Germline V lookup: CDR1 SGHNT, CDR2 YENEEA. There are 17 residues in the CDR3. The CDR3 reads CASSQDRNPYSNQPQHF. CDR3 nucleotide sequence: TGTGCCAGCAGCCAGGACAGAAACCCGTATAGCAATCAGCCCCAGCATTTT. The complete variable domain, with remaining parts taken from reference TRBV11-3 and TRBJ1-5, reads EAGVVQSPRYKIIEKKQPVAFWCNPISGHNTLYWYLQNLGQGPELLIRYENEEAVDDSQLPKDRFSAERLKGVDSTLKIQPAELGDSAVYLCASSQDRNPYSNQPQHFGDGTRLSIL.

The V and J genes are TRBV11-3 and TRBJ2-7, with D unclear. The CDR3 covers 11 residues. V gave up 5 bases and J gave up 3 bases, with 5 bases separating them. Germline loops: CDR1 SGHNT, CDR2 YENEEA. CDR3 coding DNA: TGTGCCAGCAGCGCAGGCTACGAGCAGTACTTC. It specifies CASSAGYEQYF.

This chain uses TRBV6-6 with TRBJ1-2, with a possible D match to TRBD1 (5 bases). CDR3 size: 13 residues. CDR1 is MNHNY, CDR2 SVGAGI, per germline (reference sequence). Between the trimmed V and J ends, which lost 4 bases and 0 bases, there was a span of 6 bases. The CDR3 nucleotides are TGTGCCAGCAGTTCGGGGGCTAACTATGGCTACACCTTC. It encodes CASSSGANYGYTF.

This clone has just one count. This rearrangement joins TRBV5-1 to TRBJ1-6; D possibly corresponds to TRBD1 (6 bases). The CDR3 is 17 residues long. Trimming took 1 base from V and 6 from J, leaving 17 bases between them. In germline, CDR1 is SGHRS, CDR2 YFSETQ. CDR3 nucleotides: TGCGCCAGCAGCTTGTGGGCAGCAGGGGCGCCTAATTCACCCCTCCACTTT. Protein: CASSLWAAGAPNSPLHF.

V usage is TRBV10-1 and J usage is TRBJ2-7; D not resolved. CDR1 is WNHNN, CDR2 SYGVQD, per germline (reference sequence). Trimming shortened V by 9 bases and J by 4 bases, and 25 bases separated the two germline ends. This CDR3 region has 16 residues. CDR3 nucleotides: TGCGCCAGGGGTCTCCTCACCCGAGGAATATGGTACGAGCAGTACTTC. Amino acid sequence: CARGLLTRGIWYEQYF.

The chain combines TRBV5-6 with TRBJ1-2; D is possibly TRBD1 (5 bases). This CDR3 is built from 13 residues. Between the trimmed V and J ends, which lost 4 bases and 1 base, there was a span of 8 bases. The germline V gene encodes CDR1 SGHDT and CDR2 YYEEEE. The CDR3 reads CASSIRVNYGYTF. DNA of the CDR3: TGTGCCAGCAGCATCAGGGTTAACTATGGCTACACCTTC.

This sequence joins TRBV11-1 and TRBJ2-7; the D gene is possibly TRBD1 (6 bases). V was trimmed by 5 bases and J by 3 bases, leaving 17 bases between them. Germline V gene sequence: CDR1 SGHAT, CDR2 FQDESV (reference sequence). CDR3 size: 15 residues. The DNA for the CDR3 is TGTGCCAGCAGCCTACGGACAGTACTAGACTACGAGCAGTACTTC. As protein: CASSLRTVLDYEQYF.